This T cell receptor beta chain derives from a study of shared clonotypes between healthy human individuals (TCRdb year 2020). Broadly, across the study: The cohort included three men and a couple of women between 18 and 49 years of age. Different laboratories and diverse techniques were used to prepare libraries and sequence TCR repertoires, to increase sequencing depth and limit assay-specific biases. Blood TCR repertoires of roughly 5 healthy adults were deeply sequenced to estimate repertoire size and the extent of clonotype sharing between individuals. Each donor's leukapheresis produced roughly between about 0.8 and 8.9 billion PBMCs. For each donor, CD4 naive and CD4 memory were each given three plates, CD8 naive was given two plates, and CD8 memory was given one plate. The paper's findings and limits, for the study overall: Even with the large sequencing depth, rarefaction of the sorted-subset datasets indicated that sequencing was incomplete. The genetic and exposure-history diversity represented was limited by the small number of donors. Pairwise subsampling indicated that sequencing depth was expected to affect the degree of clonotype sharing among donors. Only blood was sampled, and tissue TCR repertoires likely differ from those in blood. Naive subsets generally had larger estimated clonotype richness than memory subsets did. When a handful of donors were compared, the shared fraction of clonotypes was around 5% for naive CD4, approximately 3.3% for naive CD8, 2% to 2.5% for memory CD4, and 0.4% for memory CD8. Compared with non-shared clonotypes, clonotypes shared by all four sorted-subset donors had higher generation probabilities.

The CDR3 has 12 amino acids, counting the end cysteine and phenylalanine. Just the 36-base CDR3 DNA is kept, in frame starting at base 1. Based on the germline V gene, the CDR1 and CDR2 sequences are SGHTS and YDEGEE. Donors were healthy HIV-negative adults with no recently reported acute infections or vaccinations. Only Caucasian adults living in Nashville, Tennessee, USA were represented among the donors. CD4+ T cells were enriched by magnetic negative selection; naive cells were then positively selected on CD45RA, and the negative fraction formed the memory subset. Blood was collected by leukapheresis, and PBMCs were isolated by Ficoll-Histopaque density gradient centrifugation and then cryopreserved in liquid nitrogen vapor phase. Analytical flow cytometry was used to check the purity and quantity of every magnetically sorted T cell population. From each sorted fraction, genomic DNA was isolated and quantified by UV absorbance on a Nanodrop 2000c.

TCR CDR3 regions were amplified from genomic DNA by multiplex PCR using the deep immunoSEQ assay. Extracted genomic DNA from each cell subset was spread evenly across all wells of several immunoSEQ 96-well plates, with each plate serving as a replicate. For sorted subsets, roughly 200 ng genomic DNA, equal to 30,000 to 35,000 T cell genomes, was loaded into each replicate PCR. The purified libraries were quantified using a Qubit 3.0 fluorometer, sized with a Bioanalyzer 2100, and then quantified again using the KAPA Library Quantification kit. Every immunoSEQ 96-well plate was sequenced on a separate single-read 150-cycle Illumina NextSeq 550 flow cell. Processing in the source paper ran as follows. Because the immunoSEQ output held only junctional sequences and lacked quality scores, the filtering could not match the filtering applied to full-length reads. To assign V/J genes and CDR3, sequences were annotated using PyIR, a Python wrapper for IgBLAST v1.9, with IMGT germline references. Reads were filtered out if the reads had weak V/J assignments (E-value above 1e-6), no CDR3, stop codons, out-of-frame junctions, or ambiguous translated residues. V3J clonotypes were defined as sequences sharing the same inferred V gene, J gene, and CDR3 amino acid sequence. Percentage overlap between repertoires was calculated by dividing the number of shared unique clonotypes by the size of the smaller repertoire. Repertoire richness was assessed with RTK rarefaction, the Chao1 estimator, and Recon v2.1 estimates of unobserved clonotypes. OLGA was used to compute generation probabilities for all TCRbeta clonotypes that the gDNA method yielded from a few donors. TCRdb provides this immuneACCESS table in a form limited to in-frame rearrangements. Some clones are lacking; in checked studies, under half of them reflect an unresolved V gene, and why the rest are absent is not known. D and trimming come from the DNA, and the V and J calls and clone size come from that table. For this sample the table gives roughly 2,300,000 clones, of which around 93% were detected only once. The top ten constitute approximately 0.41% of the sample.

As to this clone: No antigen is known for it. One end of the junction fails to match germline, which may point to a read error.

The rearrangement combines TRBV5-8 with TRBJ1-1; TRBD1 is a possible D gene, resting on 6 matching bases. The specimen sequenced was naive CD4+ T cells from PBMCs. What this sample's cell subset or site label stands for: CD45RA+ positively selected. The receptor was derived from a man younger than 30 in good health. Some clones in this sample may be carry-over from other donors' samples. The nucleotide sequence is TGTGCCAGCAGCCAGGACAGAACCGGGCCACTCTTT. Translated, it reads CASSQDRTGPLF.